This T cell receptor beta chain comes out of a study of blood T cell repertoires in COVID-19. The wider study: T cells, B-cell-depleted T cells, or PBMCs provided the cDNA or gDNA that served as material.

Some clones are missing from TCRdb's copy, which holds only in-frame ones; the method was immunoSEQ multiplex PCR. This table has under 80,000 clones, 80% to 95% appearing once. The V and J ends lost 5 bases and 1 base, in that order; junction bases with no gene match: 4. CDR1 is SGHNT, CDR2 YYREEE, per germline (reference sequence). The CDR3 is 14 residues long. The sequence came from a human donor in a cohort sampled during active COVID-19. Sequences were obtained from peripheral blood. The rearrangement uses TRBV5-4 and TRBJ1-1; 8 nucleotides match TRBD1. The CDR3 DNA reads TGTGCCAGCAGATTTACAGGGGGGAACACTGAAGCTTTCTTT. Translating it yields CASRFTGGNTEAFF.